The 13 T cell receptor beta chains below were found in one sample sequenced in a study of shared clonotypes between healthy human individuals. TCRdb's copy holds only in-frame clones and misses some; the assay was immunoSEQ multiplex PCR. Of more than 2,000,000 clones listed, 93% are singletons. Sequencing input: naive CD4+ T cells from PBMCs. As for subset: CD45RA+ positively selected. These TCRs come from a man aged 18 to 30 in good health. Some clones in this sample may be carry-over from other donors' samples.

The chain is built from TRBV11-2 and TRBJ2-7, with 8 bases that match TRBD2. This CDR3 is 15 amino acids long. Germline CDR1 and CDR2: SGHAT and FQNNGV. V was pared by 5 bases and J by 4 bases, with 10 bases of the junction left unmatched. The CDR3, as DNA: TGTGCCAGCAGCCCTCGGGGGGGTACGGAGTACGAGCAGTACTTC. Protein: CASSPRGGTEYEQYF.

The chain joins TRBV6-5 to TRBJ2-5; 9 bases fit TRBD1. Germline V gene lookup returns CDR1 MNHEY and CDR2 SVGAGI. The CDR3 length is 16 residues. V was clipped by 0 bases and J by 7 bases; unmatched bases: 9. The CDR3 region is CASSYSLTGGFATQYF. CDR3 in DNA: TGTGCCAGCAGTTACTCGCTGACAGGGGGGTTCGCGACCCAGTACTTC.

This clone occurred once. This chain uses TRBV11-3 with TRBJ2-6; D is uncertain. The germline gives CDR1 SGHNT, CDR2 YENEEA. Trimming shortened V by 0 bases and J by 0 bases, and 6 bases separated the two germline ends. The CDR3 runs to 16 residues. CDR3 protein: CASSLDAHSGANVLTF. As DNA, the CDR3 is TGTGCCAGCAGCTTAGATGCCCACTCTGGGGCCAACGTCCTGACTTTC. The full variable domain, in which reference TRBV11-3 and TRBJ2-6 provide the parts outside the CDR3, is EAGVVQSPRYKIIEKKQPVAFWCNPISGHNTLYWYLQNLGQGPELLIRYENEEAVDDSQLPKDRFSAERLKGVDSTLKIQPAELGDSAVYLCASSLDAHSGANVLTFGAGSRLTVL.

This chain joins TRBV2 and TRBJ2-1, with a weak D call TRBD2 (5 bases). The CDR3 runs 14 residues. Germline CDR1 SNHLY, CDR2 FYNNEI. V dropped 8 bases and J dropped 3 bases, with 14 bases sitting between them. For the CDR3, the DNA is TGTGCCAGCCGAGGGAGCAGACTCTACAATGAGCAGTTCTTC. Its protein is CASRGSRLYNEQFF.

The chain recombines TRBV7-3 with TRBJ2-2; no clear D. Trimming left V 8 bases short and J 4 bases short, with 14 bases between. This CDR3 has 14 amino acids. CDR1 and CDR2 from the germline V gene are SGHTA and FQGTGA. DNA for the CDR3: TGTGCCAGCGAACGATCGGGTCGCACCGGGGAGCTGTTTTTT. Translated: CASERSGRTGELFF.

The V gene is TRBV5-1, the J gene TRBJ2-1; the match to TRBD2 covers 8 bases. This CDR3 spans 17 amino acids. V dropped 0 bases and J dropped 1; count of bases not matched to a gene: 6. From germline, CDR1 is SGHRS and CDR2 YFSETQ. The CDR3, as DNA: TGCGCCAGCAGCTTGGGAGCGGGAGTGGGATCCTACAATGAGCAGTTCTTC. Amino acids: CASSLGAGVGSYNEQFF.

The chain is built from TRBV5-6 and TRBJ1-5; 9 positions agree with TRBD1. Germline assignment: CDR1 SGHDT and CDR2 YYEEEE. The CDR3 totals 18 residues. J lost 0 bases, V lost 2 bases, and 9 bases had no gene match. The CDR3 DNA reads TGTGCCAGCAGCTTCACGACAGGGGGTTTACATAGCAATCAGCCCCAGCATTTT. This gives the protein CASSFTTGGLHSNQPQHF.

The rearrangement links TRBV5-4 to TRBJ2-3; TRBD2 agrees at 8 bases. Germline-derived CDR1 and CDR2 are SGHNT and YYREEE (reference sequence). Unmatched junction bases numbered 7, after V lost 4 bases and J lost 0 bases. This CDR3 is 16 amino acids long. The CDR3 bases are TGTGCCAGCAGCCACCCCGGGAGGGAAAGCACAGATACGCAGTATTTT. It is translated as CASSHPGRESTDTQYF.

This chain joins TRBV19 and TRBJ1-4; the D gene is possibly TRBD1 (5 bases). Germline V lookup: CDR1 LNHDA, CDR2 SQIVND (reference sequence). The ends were cut back, 11 bases at V and 7 bases at J, with 14 bases in the middle. The CDR3 runs 12 residues. The CDR3 DNA reads TGTGCCTCAGCTGTCGGGGCTGAAAAACTGTTTTTT. Its translation: CASAVGAEKLFF.

The V gene is TRBV6-1, the J gene TRBJ2-7, with 8 positions matching TRBD1. Looked up from germline, CDR1 is MNHNS and CDR2 is SASEGT. The CDR3 spans 13 residues. The ends lost 8 bases at V and 2 bases at J; junction bases unmatched: 5. The CDR3, as DNA: TGTGCCAGCGGGAGGACAGGGACCTACGAGCAGTACTTC. It codes for CASGRTGTYEQYF.

The chain couples TRBV12-5 to TRBJ2-7; 7 nucleotides align to TRBD2. After removal of 6 bases from V and 2 bases from J, the junction contained 13 bases not matched to a gene. In germline, CDR1 is LGHNT, CDR2 FRNRAP. The CDR3 sequence is 16 residues long. CDR3 in DNA: TGTGCTAGTGGCCTCCCCCTTAGCGGGCGCCCCTACGAGCAGTACTTC. Protein: CASGLPLSGRPYEQYF.

This chain connects TRBV5-6 to TRBJ1-4, with TRBD1 as a possible D gene (5 bases). The germline V gene encodes CDR1 SGHDT and CDR2 YYEEEE. This CDR3 comprises 14 residues. V was trimmed by 4 bases and J by 8 bases, leaving 15 bases between them. For the CDR3, the DNA is TGTGCCAGCAGCGGCGGGACGCCGCGGGAAAAACTGTTTTTT. Encoded protein: CASSGGTPREKLFF.

The J gene is TRBJ2-1, the V gene TRBV4-1, with D possibly called TRBD1 or TRBD2 (5 bases each). The germline CDR1 and CDR2 sequences are MGHRA and YSYEKL. The CDR3 contains 14 residues. V lost 4 bases to trimming and J lost 6 bases, with 13 bases between them. The CDR3 coding sequence is TGCGCCAGCAGCCTGTTGGGACCACTCAATGAGCAGTTCTTC. Protein product: CASSLLGPLNEQFF.